This passage covers 3 T cell receptor beta chains from one sample sequenced in a study of shared clonotypes between healthy human individuals. The naive CD8 subset, CD45RO-negative cells positively selected for CCR7, excluded terminally differentiated effector memory CD45RA+ cells. Libraries were prepared by immunoSEQ multiplex PCR; TCRdb keeps only in-frame clonotypes and omits some of them. The table shows about 2,200,000 clones, with around 93% occurring only once. Sample: naive CD8+ T cells from PBMCs. Source of these receptors: a man aged 18 to 30 in good health. Some clones in this sample may be carry-over from other donors' samples.

V and J are TRBV4-3 and TRBJ2-2, with 8 bases aligning to TRBD2. Germline V CDR1 and CDR2: LGHNA, YSLEER. V trimming: 2 bases; J trimming: 1 base; junction bases outside the gene matches: 3. This CDR3 has 16 residues. The CDR3 sequence: CASSQLAGLNTGELFF. The CDR3 nucleotides are TGCGCCAGCAGCCAACTAGCGGGTCTGAACACCGGGGAGCTGTTTTTT.

The rearrangement joins TRBV11-2 to TRBJ2-1; 8 bases align to TRBD2. CDR1 SGHAT and CDR2 FQNNGV come from the germline V gene. CDR3 length equals 16 residues. The J segment lost 4 bases and the V segment lost 1 base, leaving 6 bases of the junction unmatched. CDR3 sequence reads: CASSLGSTSGYNEQFF. Written as DNA, the CDR3 is TGTGCCAGCAGCTTAGGTTCCACTAGCGGTTACAATGAGCAGTTCTTC.

This chain links TRBV11-2 with TRBJ2-2; 10 bases map to TRBD2. J lost 6 bases, V lost 0 bases, and 13 bases had no gene match. The germline gives CDR1 SGHAT, CDR2 FQNNGV. The CDR3 sequence is 19 residues long. In DNA form, the CDR3 reads TGTGCCAGCAGCTTAGACCAGGCTTCGGGACTAGCGAGGGCCGGGGAGCTGTTTTTT. The encoded protein is CASSLDQASGLARAGELFF.